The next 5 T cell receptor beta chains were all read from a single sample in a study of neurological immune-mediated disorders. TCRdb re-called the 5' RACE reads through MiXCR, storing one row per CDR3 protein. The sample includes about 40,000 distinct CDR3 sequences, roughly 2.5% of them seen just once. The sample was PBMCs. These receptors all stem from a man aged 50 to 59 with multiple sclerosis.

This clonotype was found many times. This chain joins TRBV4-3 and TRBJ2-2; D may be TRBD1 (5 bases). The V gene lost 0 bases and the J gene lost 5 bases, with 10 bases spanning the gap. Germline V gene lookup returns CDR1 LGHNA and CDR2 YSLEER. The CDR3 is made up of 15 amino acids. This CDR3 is CASSQDFQGTGELFF. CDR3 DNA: TGCGCCAGCAGCCAAGATTTCCAGGGAACCGGGGAGCTGTTTTTT.

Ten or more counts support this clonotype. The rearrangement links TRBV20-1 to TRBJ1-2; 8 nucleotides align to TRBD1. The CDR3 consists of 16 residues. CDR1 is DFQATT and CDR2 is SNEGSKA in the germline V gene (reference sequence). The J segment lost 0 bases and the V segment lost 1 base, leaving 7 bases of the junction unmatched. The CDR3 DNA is TGCAGTGCTAGAGTGGACAGGGCACGAGCTAACTATGGCTACACCTTC. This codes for CSARVDRARANYGYTF.

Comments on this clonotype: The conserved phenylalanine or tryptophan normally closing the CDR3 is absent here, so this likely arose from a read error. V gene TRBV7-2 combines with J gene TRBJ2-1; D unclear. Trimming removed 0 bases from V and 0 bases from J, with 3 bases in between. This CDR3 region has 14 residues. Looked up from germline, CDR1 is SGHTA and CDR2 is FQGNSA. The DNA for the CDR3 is TGTGCCAGCAGCTTAGCGAGCTCCTACAATGAGCAGTTCAAC. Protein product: CASSLASSYNEQFN.

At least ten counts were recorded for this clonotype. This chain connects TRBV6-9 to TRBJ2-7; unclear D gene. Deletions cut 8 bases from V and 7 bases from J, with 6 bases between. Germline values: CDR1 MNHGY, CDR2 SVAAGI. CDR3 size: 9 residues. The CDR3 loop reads CASLGEQYF. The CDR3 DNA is TGTGCCAGCCTGGGAGAGCAGTACTTC.

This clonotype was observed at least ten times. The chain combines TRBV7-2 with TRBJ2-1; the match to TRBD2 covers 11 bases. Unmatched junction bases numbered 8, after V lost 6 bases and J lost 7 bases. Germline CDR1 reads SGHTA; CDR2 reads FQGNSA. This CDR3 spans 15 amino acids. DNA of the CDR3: TGTGCCAGCAGACCTAGACTAGCGGGAACAAATGAGCAGTTCTTC. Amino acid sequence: CASRPRLAGTNEQFF.